A selection of T cell receptor beta chains follows, all from one sample in a study of OX40 agonist ivuxolimab in advanced cancers. This table comes from immunoSEQ multiplex PCR, and its TCRdb copy is limited to in-frame clones, with some not included. This repertoire shows more than 80,000 clones, under 90% found once; its top ten account for around 2%. This specimen was CD4+ or CD8+ T cells sorted from blood, taken in a trial of the OX40 agonist ivuxolimab. These receptors all stem from an adult with an advanced solid tumor such as melanoma, head and neck, liver or kidney cancer. CDR3s leave out the opening cysteine and the closing phenylalanine or tryptophan. Fields, in order: CDR3 protein, J gene, V gene, D gene. A D gene is named only where the DNA matches it firmly.

CDR3 protein: SGSTDYGYT
J gene: TRBJ1-2
V gene: TRBV20-1
D gene: NA

CDR3 protein: ASSTTSLGEQF
J gene: TRBJ2-1
V gene: TRBV7-9
D gene: NA

CDR3 protein: ASSQDIGVANTIY
J gene: TRBJ1-3
V gene: TRBV14
D gene: NA

CDR3 protein: ASSLAGGNQEQF
J gene: TRBJ2-1
V gene: TRBV5-1
D gene: TRBD2

CDR3 protein: ASSLDRNGNTIY
J gene: TRBJ1-3
V gene: TRBV11-2
D gene: NA

CDR3 protein: ASSSGTGGGYEQY
J gene: TRBJ2-7
V gene: TRBV27
D gene: TRBD1

CDR3 protein: ASSPFGGQETQY
J gene: TRBJ2-5
V gene: TRBV7-2
D gene: NA

CDR3 protein: ASSQPTSGGPYNEQF
J gene: TRBJ2-1
V gene: TRBV18
D gene: TRBD2

CDR3 protein: ASSLGGGISYEQY
J gene: TRBJ2-7
V gene: TRBV7-6
D gene: NA

CDR3 protein: ASSSDWYGYT
J gene: TRBJ1-2
V gene: TRBV5-4
D gene: NA

CDR3 protein: ASSLGSEDTQY
J gene: TRBJ2-3
V gene: TRBV28
D gene: NA

CDR3 protein: ASSSGGGQPQH
J gene: TRBJ1-5
V gene: TRBV11-2
D gene: TRBD1

CDR3 protein: ASSLEQGRETQY
J gene: TRBJ2-5
V gene: TRBV27
D gene: NA

CDR3 protein: ASSLTRQGDTQY
J gene: TRBJ2-3
V gene: TRBV27
D gene: TRBD1

CDR3 protein: ASWAAPRLF
J gene: TRBJ2-2
V gene: TRBV28
D gene: NA

CDR3 protein: ASSLLQNTGELF
J gene: TRBJ2-2
V gene: TRBV7-2
D gene: NA

CDR3 protein: ASLSTSGRRNTQY
J gene: TRBJ2-3
V gene: TRBV18
D gene: TRBD2

CDR3 protein: ASSPPHYPNTGELF
J gene: TRBJ2-2
V gene: TRBV18
D gene: NA

CDR3 protein: ASSLTPRGTDTQY
J gene: TRBJ2-3
V gene: TRBV27
D gene: NA

CDR3 protein: ASSASSNTGELF
J gene: TRBJ2-2
V gene: TRBV9
D gene: NA

CDR3 protein: ASGLGAEETQY
J gene: TRBJ2-5
V gene: TRBV12-5
D gene: NA

CDR3 protein: ASSPGQPGGNTIY
J gene: TRBJ1-3
V gene: TRBV6-5
D gene: NA

CDR3 protein: ASSLGGGAEETQY
J gene: TRBJ2-5
V gene: TRBV7-7
D gene: NA

CDR3 protein: ASKSHTNTGELF
J gene: TRBJ2-2
V gene: TRBV6-1
D gene: NA

CDR3 protein: ASSVGGETQY
J gene: TRBJ2-5
V gene: TRBV6-1
D gene: NA

CDR3 protein: ASSKQGFQGYT
J gene: TRBJ1-2
V gene: TRBV10-2
D gene: NA

CDR3 protein: ASSGEDRGLGELF
J gene: TRBJ2-2
V gene: TRBV27
D gene: TRBD1

CDR3 protein: ASSQGTSGQETQY
J gene: TRBJ2-5
V gene: TRBV4-2
D gene: TRBD2

CDR3 protein: ASSRIGDSRSTDTQY
J gene: TRBJ2-3
V gene: TRBV9
D gene: TRBD1

CDR3 protein: ASSGRQGDPDTQY
J gene: TRBJ2-3
V gene: TRBV19
D gene: TRBD1

CDR3 protein: ASSTTSSTPVPYEQY
J gene: TRBJ2-7
V gene: TRBV5-5
D gene: TRBD2

CDR3 protein: ASSFLGERAYNEQF
J gene: TRBJ2-1
V gene: TRBV5-1
D gene: NA

CDR3 protein: ASSETGTGIHEQF
J gene: TRBJ2-1
V gene: TRBV2
D gene: TRBD1

CDR3 protein: ASELWSGETQY
J gene: TRBJ2-5
V gene: TRBV5-6
D gene: NA

CDR3 protein: ASSLGTGDQPQH
J gene: TRBJ1-5
V gene: TRBV6-5
D gene: TRBD1

CDR3 protein: ASSPRTSAYEQY
J gene: TRBJ2-7
V gene: TRBV7-2
D gene: TRBD2

CDR3 protein: ASSRPGPSYNEQF
J gene: TRBJ2-1
V gene: TRBV18
D gene: NA

CDR3 protein: AISERQGSTDTQY
J gene: TRBJ2-3
V gene: TRBV10-3
D gene: NA

CDR3 protein: ASSRDRNYGYT
J gene: TRBJ1-2
V gene: TRBV4-1
D gene: NA

CDR3 protein: AWSVSGATGNTIY
J gene: TRBJ1-3
V gene: TRBV30
D gene: NA

CDR3 protein: ASRRGQSSYEQY
J gene: TRBJ2-7
V gene: TRBV6-5
D gene: TRBD1

CDR3 protein: ASAYGPRISPQH
J gene: TRBJ1-5
V gene: TRBV19
D gene: NA

CDR3 protein: ASSYGNTIY
J gene: TRBJ1-3
V gene: TRBV7-3
D gene: NA

CDR3 protein: ASSPKLAGDTDTQY
J gene: TRBJ2-3
V gene: TRBV5-1
D gene: TRBD2

CDR3 protein: ASSERMGQGSYEQY
J gene: TRBJ2-7
V gene: TRBV6-1
D gene: NA

CDR3 protein: ASSRMASNTETF
J gene: TRBJ1-1
V gene: TRBV5-1
D gene: NA

CDR3 protein: ASSLVAGGSGQETQY
J gene: TRBJ2-5
V gene: TRBV5-1
D gene: TRBD2

CDR3 protein: ASSINRVSYEQY
J gene: TRBJ2-7
V gene: TRBV19
D gene: NA

CDR3 protein: ASSDAGDGRRQF
J gene: TRBJ2-1
V gene: TRBV6-4
D gene: TRBD2

CDR3 protein: ASSPGGTSSGNTIY
J gene: TRBJ1-3
V gene: TRBV18
D gene: NA

CDR3 protein: ASSFRQTGGADTQY
J gene: TRBJ2-3
V gene: TRBV11-2
D gene: NA

CDR3 protein: ASTGQGYNEQF
J gene: TRBJ2-1
V gene: TRBV2
D gene: TRBD1

CDR3 protein: ASSGSTGSQETQY
J gene: TRBJ2-5
V gene: TRBV5-6
D gene: NA

CDR3 protein: ASSLGGPPYEQY
J gene: TRBJ2-7
V gene: TRBV5-1
D gene: NA

CDR3 protein: ASSERGGVSTDTQY
J gene: TRBJ2-3
V gene: TRBV6-1
D gene: NA